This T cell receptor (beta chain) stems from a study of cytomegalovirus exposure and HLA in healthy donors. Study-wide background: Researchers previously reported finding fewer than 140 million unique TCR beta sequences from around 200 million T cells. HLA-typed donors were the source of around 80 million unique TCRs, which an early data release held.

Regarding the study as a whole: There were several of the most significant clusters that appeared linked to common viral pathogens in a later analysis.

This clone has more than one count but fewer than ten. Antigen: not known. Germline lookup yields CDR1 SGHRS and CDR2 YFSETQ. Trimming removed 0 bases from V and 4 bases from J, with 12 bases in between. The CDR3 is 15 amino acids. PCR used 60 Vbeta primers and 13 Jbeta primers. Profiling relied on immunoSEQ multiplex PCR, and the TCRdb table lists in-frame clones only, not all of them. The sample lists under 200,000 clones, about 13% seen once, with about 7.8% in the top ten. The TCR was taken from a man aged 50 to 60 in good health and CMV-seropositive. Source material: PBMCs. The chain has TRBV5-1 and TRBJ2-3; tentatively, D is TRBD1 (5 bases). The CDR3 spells CASSLAMGQADTQYF. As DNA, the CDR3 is TGCGCCAGCAGCTTGGCCATGGGGCAGGCAGATACGCAGTATTTT.